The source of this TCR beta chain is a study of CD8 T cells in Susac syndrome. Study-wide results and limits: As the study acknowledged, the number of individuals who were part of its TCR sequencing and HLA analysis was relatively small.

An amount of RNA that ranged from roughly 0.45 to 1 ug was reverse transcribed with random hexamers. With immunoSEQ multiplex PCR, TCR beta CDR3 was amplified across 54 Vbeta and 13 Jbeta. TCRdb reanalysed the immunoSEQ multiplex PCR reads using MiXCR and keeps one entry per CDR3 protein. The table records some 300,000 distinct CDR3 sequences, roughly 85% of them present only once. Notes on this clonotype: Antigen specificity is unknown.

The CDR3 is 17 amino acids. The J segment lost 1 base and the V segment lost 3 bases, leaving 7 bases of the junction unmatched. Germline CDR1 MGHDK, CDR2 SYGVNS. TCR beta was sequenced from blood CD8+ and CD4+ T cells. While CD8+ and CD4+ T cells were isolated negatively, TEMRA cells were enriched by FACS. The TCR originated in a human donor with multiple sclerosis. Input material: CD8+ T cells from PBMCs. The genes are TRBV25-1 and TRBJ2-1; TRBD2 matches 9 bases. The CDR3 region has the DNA TGTGCCAGCAGTGAGTCAAATACTAGCGGGTCCTACAATGAGCAGTTCTTC. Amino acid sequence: CASSESNTSGSYNEQFF.